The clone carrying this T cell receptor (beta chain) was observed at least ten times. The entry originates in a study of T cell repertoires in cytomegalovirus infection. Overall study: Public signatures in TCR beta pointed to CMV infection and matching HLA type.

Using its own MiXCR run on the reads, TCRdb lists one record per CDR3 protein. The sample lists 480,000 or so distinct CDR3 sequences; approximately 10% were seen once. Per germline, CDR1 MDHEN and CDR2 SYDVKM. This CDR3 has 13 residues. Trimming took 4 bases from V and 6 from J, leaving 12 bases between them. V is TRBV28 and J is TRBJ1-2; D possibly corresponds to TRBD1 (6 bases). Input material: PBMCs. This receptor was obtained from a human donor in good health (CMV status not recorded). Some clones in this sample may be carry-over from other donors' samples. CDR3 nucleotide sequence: TGTGCCAGCAGTTCGGTGGGGGCGGATGGCTACACCTTC. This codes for CASSSVGADGYTF.